One and the same sample provided the 8 T cell receptor beta chains below, sequenced in a study of long-term antiretroviral therapy in people with HIV (dated by TCRdb to between 2021 and 2024). The immunoSEQ hsTCRB v3.0 assay was used at survey level resolution for TRB variable region sequencing. In its TCRdb copy, this immuneACCESS table keeps in-frame sequences only and misses some clones. Where compared with another copy, unresolved V genes explain less than half of these, and the others have no known cause. The sample data list about 25,000 clones, and approximately 79% of these were observed just once. Of the sample, around 10% is held by the ten largest clones. The source was unsorted PBMCs, collected 2.1 years after starting antiretroviral therapy. The receptors come from a man under 40 with HIV.

The V gene is TRBV6-1, the J gene TRBJ1-5; D perhaps matches TRBD1 (5 bases). Trimming cost V 4 bases and J 1 base, with 8 bases left between them. Germline V gene sequence: CDR1 MNHNS, CDR2 SASEGT. The CDR3 has 14 amino acids. The CDR3 spells CASSGGLSNQPQHF. The CDR3, as DNA: TGTGCCAGCAGTGGGGGCTTGAGCAATCAGCCCCAGCATTTT.

By share, this clone ranks as large (0.1 to 1%). This chain links TRBV7-9 with TRBJ2-1, with 8 bases that match TRBD1. The germline V gene has CDR1 SEHNR and CDR2 FQNEAQ (reference sequence). V gave up 4 bases and J gave up 1 base; unmatched junction bases: 6. The CDR3 totals 16 residues. In DNA, the CDR3 is TGTGCCAGCAGCTCACAGGGGGAAGCGTCCTACAATGAGCAGTTCTTC. Translating it yields CASSSQGEASYNEQFF.

The chain links TRBV6-1 to TRBJ1-5; weak D call: TRBD1 (5 bases). The V gene lost 5 bases and the J gene lost 5 bases, with 16 bases spanning the gap. The CDR3 runs to 15 residues. Germline CDR1 is MNHNS and CDR2 is SASEGT. CDR3 loop: CASSPLSRGDQPQHF. CDR3 in DNA: TGTGCCAGCAGTCCACTTTCAAGGGGTGATCAGCCCCAGCATTTT.

This clone has only one observation. Here the CDR3 reads CAWGRDAPGEQYF. Here the CDR3 DNA reads TGTGCCTGGGGAAGGGACGCTCCCGGTGAGCAGTACTTC. The chain uses TRBV30 and TRBJ2-7; either TRBD1 or TRBD2 may fit D (5 bases each). Trimming took 5 bases from V and 7 from J, leaving 18 bases between them. The CDR3 contains 13 residues. The germline V gene encodes CDR1 GTSNPN and CDR2 SVGIG (reference sequence).

The DNA for the CDR3 is TGTGCCAGCAGCCTACAGGGAGTCGGTATTGAAGCTTTCTTT. The encoded protein is CASSLQGVGIEAFF. The chain employs TRBV28 and TRBJ1-1; D perhaps matches TRBD1 (6 bases). Trimming stripped 6 bases from V and 7 bases from J, with 18 bases between. Looked up from germline, CDR1 is MDHEN and CDR2 is SYDVKM. The length of the CDR3 is 14 residues.

The V call is TRBV7-9, the J call TRBJ1-4; TRBD1 matches 8 bases. This CDR3 region has 15 residues. The V segment lost 4 bases and the J segment 5 bases; nucleotides outside the gene matches: 6. The germline gives CDR1 SEHNR, CDR2 FQNEAQ (reference sequence). The DNA of the CDR3 is TGTGCCAGCAGCTCCTGGACAGGGAAGAATGAAAAACTGTTTTTT. Translation gives CASSSWTGKNEKLFF.

The rearrangement links TRBV28 to TRBJ1-4, with D perhaps matching TRBD1 (5 bases). Deletions cut 6 bases from V and 7 bases from J, with 21 bases between. This CDR3 is 16 amino acids long. CDR1 and CDR2 (germline): MDHEN, SYDVKM. The CDR3, as DNA: TGTGCCAGCAGCCGCCGGACATCCGGTAGGGGTGAAAAACTGTTTTTT. Encoded protein: CASSRRTSGRGEKLFF.

This chain connects TRBV6-6 to TRBJ1-2; D gene ambiguous. This CDR3 region has 15 residues. Trimming cost V 4 bases and J 0 bases, with 12 bases left between them. CDR1 MNHNY and CDR2 SVGAGI come from the germline V gene (reference sequence). CDR3 sequence: CASSSPTLTNYGYTF. The DNA of the CDR3 is TGTGCCAGCAGTTCACCAACGCTGACTAACTATGGCTACACCTTC.